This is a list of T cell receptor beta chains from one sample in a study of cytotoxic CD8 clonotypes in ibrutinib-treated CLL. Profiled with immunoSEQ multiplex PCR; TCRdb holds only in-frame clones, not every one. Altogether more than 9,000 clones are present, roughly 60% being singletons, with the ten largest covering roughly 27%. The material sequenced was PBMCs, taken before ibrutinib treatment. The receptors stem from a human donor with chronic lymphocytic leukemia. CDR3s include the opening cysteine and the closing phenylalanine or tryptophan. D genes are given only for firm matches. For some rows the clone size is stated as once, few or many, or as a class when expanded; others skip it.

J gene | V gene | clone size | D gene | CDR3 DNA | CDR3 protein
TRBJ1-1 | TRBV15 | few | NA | TGTGCCACCAGCAGAGATCGGGCAGACACTGAAGCTTTCTTT | CATSRDRADTEAFF
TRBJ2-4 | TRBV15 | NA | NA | TGTGCCACCAGCAGGACTACCGAAAACATTCAGTACTTC | CATSRTTENIQYF
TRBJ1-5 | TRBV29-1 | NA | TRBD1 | TGCAGCGTTGCAGTGGGACAGGGTAATCAGCCCCAGCATTTT | CSVAVGQGNQPQHF
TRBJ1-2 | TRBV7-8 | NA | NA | TGTGCCAGCAGCTTAAAAATTGGAGGGCCGCTGGTGGGCTACACCTTC | CASSLKIGGPLVGYTF
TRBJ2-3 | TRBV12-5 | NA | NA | TGTGCTAGTGGCGGGGGACTCTCTGGCACAGATACGCAGTATTTT | CASGGGLSGTDTQYF
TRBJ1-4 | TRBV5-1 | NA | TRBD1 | TGCGCCAGCAGCTTGGGACAGGGAAATGAAAAACTGTTTTTT | CASSLGQGNEKLFF
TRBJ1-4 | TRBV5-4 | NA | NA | TGTGCCAGCAGCCGGAGGGGTGGAACTAATGAAAAACTGTTTTTT | CASSRRGGTNEKLFF
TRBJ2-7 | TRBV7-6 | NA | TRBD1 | TGTGCCAGCAGCCCCTACAGGGGGCGCGTCGGCGAGCAGTACTTC | CASSPYRGRVGEQYF
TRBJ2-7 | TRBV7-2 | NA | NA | TGTGCCAGCAGCTCTTGGAACGAGCAGTACTTC | CASSSWNEQYF
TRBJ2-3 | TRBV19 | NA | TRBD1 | TGTGCCAGTACGGGGAGCGGGACAGGGGAGAATACGCAGTATTTT | CASTGSGTGENTQYF
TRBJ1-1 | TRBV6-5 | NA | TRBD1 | TGTGCCAGCGAAGGACAGGGACAGTCTGAAGCTTTCTTT | CASEGQGQSEAFF